What follows describes a single T cell receptor (beta chain). The sample belongs to a study of blood T cell repertoires in COVID-19. Authors' methods: Estimates of nucleated cell counts were drawn from the amplification of reference gene primers. TCRdb's table, derived via immunoSEQ multiplex PCR, lists solely in-frame clones and lacks some. V, J and clone size were drawn from that table, and D and trimming were deduced from the DNA. This table has approximately 500,000 clones, around nine tenths appearing once. Germline values: CDR1 KGHSH, CDR2 LQKENI. The CDR3 contains 15 residues. Trimming took 2 bases from V and 2 from J, leaving 12 bases between them.

The rearrangement joins TRBV18 to TRBJ1-1, with D uncertain. Sequencing input: peripheral blood. This receptor was identified in a woman in her forties or fifties with COVID-19, enrolled during active disease. The chain's CDR3 is CASSPFHGENTEAFF. The CDR3, as DNA: TGTGCCAGCTCACCATTCCACGGGGAAAACACTGAAGCTTTCTTT.